These T cell receptor beta chains were read from a single sample in a study of blood T cell repertoires in COVID-19. Here immunoSEQ multiplex PCR was the method, and the copy in TCRdb shows in-frame clones only, minus some. The sample lists fewer than 150,000 clones; around 87% were seen once. The specimen sequenced was peripheral blood. The origin of the receptors is a woman aged 60-75 years with COVID-19, enrolled during active disease. Each CDR3 is given with its conserved first and last residue. D genes are given only for firm matches. Size values are once, few and many counts, or a class for expanded clones, and some rows have none.

V gene,D gene,CDR3 length,clone size,J gene,CDR3 DNA,CDR3 protein
TRBV9,NA,14,NA,TRBJ1-3,TGTGCCAGCAGCATAACAGGGACTGGAAACACCATATATTTT,CASSITGTGNTIYF
TRBV19,TRBD2,15,once,TRBJ2-3,TGTGCCAGTAGTATCGGAAGCGGGGCCGGAGATACGCAGTATTTT,CASSIGSGAGDTQYF
TRBV19,TRBD1,16,NA,TRBJ1-2,TGTGCCAGTAGTGGCGGACAGGGGGCAACTAACTATGGCTACACCTTC,CASSGGQGATNYGYTF
TRBV5-8,TRBD2,16,NA,TRBJ2-2,TGTGCCAGCAGAACCCGTGGACTAGCGGGGGCCGGGGAGCTGTTTTTT,CASRTRGLAGAGELFF
TRBV14,TRBD2,17,few,TRBJ2-1,TGTGCCAGCAGCAAAGACCTAGCGGGGGGCTCCTACAATGAGCAGTTCTTC,CASSKDLAGGSYNEQFF
TRBV6-4,TRBD1,13,NA,TRBJ1-1,TGTGCCACCCGGGACAGCCTGAACACTGAAGCTTTCTTT,CATRDSLNTEAFF
TRBV5-5,TRBD1,14,NA,TRBJ1-4,TGTGCCAGCAGCTTAGACAGGGGTGGTGAAAAACTGTTTTTT,CASSLDRGGEKLFF
TRBV19,NA,19,NA,TRBJ2-6,TGTGCCAGTAGTATTGCCCGGGGGACGGCTAGCTCTGGGGCCAACGTCCTGACTTTC,CASSIARGTASSGANVLTF
TRBV27,NA,13,few,TRBJ1-2,TGTGCCAGCAGTCCGAGGGGGGGCTATGGCTACACCTTC,CASSPRGGYGYTF
TRBV5-8,NA,14,NA,TRBJ2-7,TGTGCCAGCAGCTTGGAACTTCTTTCCTACGAGCAGTACTTC,CASSLELLSYEQYF
TRBV7-3,TRBD1,19,NA,TRBJ1-1,TGTGCCAGCAGCTTAATTTGGAATCGGACAGGAGATTTGAACACTGAAGCTTTCTTT,CASSLIWNRTGDLNTEAFF
TRBV6-5,TRBD1,16,NA,TRBJ2-7,TGTGCCAGCAGTTACGGGGGACAGCTAGAAAACTACGAGCAGTACTTC,CASSYGGQLENYEQYF
TRBV5-1,NA,14,NA,TRBJ1-1,TGCGCCAGCAGCTTGGACAGCATGAACACTGAAGCTTTCTTT,CASSLDSMNTEAFF
TRBV6-1,TRBD1,16,NA,TRBJ1-5,TGTGCCAGCAGTGCATCCGGGACAGGCGTCAATCAGCCCCAGCATTTT,CASSASGTGVNQPQHF
TRBV21-1,NA,18,NA,TRBJ2-3,TGTGCCAGCAGCAAAGTGAAAGCCGGGACAGGGCTCACAGATACGCAGTATTTT,CASSKVKAGTGLTDTQYF
TRBV6-4,TRBD1,15,once,TRBJ2-1,TGTGCCAGCAGGGCCGGGACAGGGCCCCTTAATGAGCAGTTCTTC,CASRAGTGPLNEQFF
TRBV5-1,NA,15,NA,TRBJ2-7,TGCGCCAGTAGCTTGAAGGTTGGACACTCTTACGAGCAGTACTTC,CASSLKVGHSYEQYF
TRBV18,TRBD1,17,once,TRBJ1-3,TGTGCCAGCTCACCACCCGGGCCGGACAGGGGTGGAAACACCATATATTTT,CASSPPGPDRGGNTIYF
TRBV5-1,TRBD1,14,NA,TRBJ2-7,TGCGCCAGCAGCTTGGCCCAGGGGGTCCACGAGCAGTACTTC,CASSLAQGVHEQYF
TRBV18,TRBD1,13,NA,TRBJ2-7,TGTGCCAGCTCGAAAGACAGGGGTAACGAGCAGTACTTC,CASSKDRGNEQYF
TRBV12-3/TRBV12-4,NA,13,NA,TRBJ2-5,TGTGCCAGCAGTTCCCGACCTGGAGCGACCCAGTACTTC,CASSSRPGATQYF
TRBV24-1,TRBD1,15,few,TRBJ2-2,TGTGCCACCTCCCGGACAGGGGACTACACCGGGGAGCTGTTTTTT,CATSRTGDYTGELFF
TRBV7-2,TRBD2,15,NA,TRBJ2-3,TGTGCCAGCTACACCGGGGGGGCTTTAGCAGATACGCAGTATTTT,CASYTGGALADTQYF
TRBV19,TRBD1,15,NA,TRBJ1-5,TGTGCCAGTAGTCCGTACGGGACAGACAATCAGCCCCAGCATTTT,CASSPYGTDNQPQHF
TRBV30,NA,13,once,TRBJ1-4,TGTGCCGCCCGGGGTCCAACTAATGAAAAACTGTTTTTT,CAARGPTNEKLFF
TRBV4-1,TRBD1,16,NA,TRBJ1-2,TGCGCCAGCAGCCAAAAGACAGGGGTTAGCAACTATGGCTACACCTTC,CASSQKTGVSNYGYTF
TRBV5-1,NA,15,few,TRBJ1-1,TGCGCCAGCAGCTTGTACAGTGATAGGAACACTGAAGCTTTCTTT,CASSLYSDRNTEAFF
TRBV27,TRBD1,14,NA,TRBJ2-7,TGTGCCAGCAGGGACAGGGAAACCTCCTACGAGCAGTACTTC,CASRDRETSYEQYF
TRBV2,TRBD2,14,NA,TRBJ2-1,TGTGCCAGCAGGCAGACTAGCGGGGACAATGAGCAGTTCTTC,CASRQTSGDNEQFF
TRBV7-9,NA,14,few,TRBJ1-2,TGTGCCAGCGGGGCATACAGTTCTAACTATGGCTACACCTTC,CASGAYSSNYGYTF
TRBV15,TRBD2,16,NA,TRBJ2-1,TGTGCCACCAGCAGCACTAGCGGGGGAAAGTACAATGAGCAGTTCTTC,CATSSTSGGKYNEQFF
TRBV5-1,NA,14,NA,TRBJ1-2,TGCGCCAGCAGCCTGGGGGACATGTCATATGGCTACACCTTC,CASSLGDMSYGYTF
TRBV19,TRBD2,17,NA,TRBJ2-3,TGTGCCAGTAGTATACCCTCTAGCGGGCTAGACACAGATACGCAGTATTTT,CASSIPSSGLDTDTQYF
TRBV6-2/TRBV6-3,NA,18,NA,TRBJ1-2,TGTGCCAGCAGTTACGGAAGATCAAGAGCCCTCCGGGTCTATGGCTACACCTTC,CASSYGRSRALRVYGYTF
TRBV6-6,TRBD1,15,NA,TRBJ1-1,TGTGCCAGCAGTTACTCGAGAGGGGGCAACACTGAAGCTTTCTTT,CASSYSRGGNTEAFF
TRBV19,NA,16,NA,TRBJ2-6,TGTGCCAGTAGTGGGTACAGGGCCTCTGGGGCCAACGTCCTGACTTTC,CASSGYRASGANVLTF
TRBV5-8,NA,13,NA,TRBJ2-7,TGTGCCAGCAGCTTCAGGGCGAACTACGAGCAGTACTTC,CASSFRANYEQYF
TRBV2,NA,14,once,TRBJ2-5,TGTGCCAGCAGGACCGGGTATAGCCAAGAGACCCAGTACTTC,CASRTGYSQETQYF
TRBV19,TRBD1,13,NA,TRBJ2-7,TGTGCCAGTACCCCCGGGACAGGGTACGAGCAGTACTTC,CASTPGTGYEQYF
TRBV9,TRBD1,17,NA,TRBJ1-2,TGTGCCAGCAGCGTTGGGACAGGGCCCGGCAGGGACTATGGCTACACCTTC,CASSVGTGPGRDYGYTF
TRBV6-5,TRBD1,15,NA,TRBJ2-4,TGTGCCAGCAGCCGACAGGGGGTAGCCAAAAACATTCAGTACTTC,CASSRQGVAKNIQYF
TRBV11-1,NA,15,NA,TRBJ1-1,TGTGCCAGCAGCCACCGGAGGGGATGGGACACTGAAGCTTTCTTT,CASSHRRGWDTEAFF
TRBV13,TRBD1,15,NA,TRBJ2-7,TGTGCCAGCAGCCCCAGGCGGACAGGGGCCTACGAGCAGTACTTC,CASSPRRTGAYEQYF